This TCR beta chain emerged from a study of shared clonotypes between healthy human individuals (dated by TCRdb to about 2020). General notes on the study: The cohort included three men and a couple of women between 18 and 49 years of age. Per donor, three plates each were used for CD4 naive and CD4 memory, two for CD8 naive, and one for CD8 memory. To estimate repertoire size and how much clonotype sharing occurs between individuals, the study deeply sequenced the blood TCR repertoires of 5 or 6 healthy adults. Libraries were prepared and TCR repertoires were sequenced by different laboratories using diverse techniques, in order to increase sequencing depth and limit assay-specific biases. Leukapheresis yielded between about 0.9 and 8.9 billion PBMCs per donor. On the study overall, not on this receptor specifically: Because the study included only a small number of donors, the genetic and exposure-history diversity represented was limited. Larger estimated clonotype richness was generally found for naive subsets than for memory subsets. Based on pairwise subsampling, the degree of clonotype sharing among donors was expected to be affected by sequencing depth. Even with the large sequencing depth, rarefaction of the sorted-subset datasets indicated that sequencing was incomplete. Sampling was restricted to blood, and TCR repertoires in tissues likely differ from the TCR repertoires found in blood. Sharing across a few donors was observed for about 5% of naive CD4, over 3% of naive CD8, 2% to 2.5% of memory CD4, and around 0.4% of memory CD8 clonotypes. Higher generation probabilities were observed for clonotypes shared by all four sorted-subset donors than for non-shared clonotypes.

Using the deep immunoSEQ assay, multiplex PCR amplified TCR CDR3 regions from genomic DNA. Extracted genomic DNA from each cell subset was distributed evenly across all wells of several immunoSEQ 96-well plates, and each plate was treated as a replicate. For sorted subsets, each replicate PCR was loaded with about 0.2 ug genomic DNA, equivalent to 30,000 or so T cell genomes. The purified libraries were quantified using a Qubit 3.0 fluorometer, sized with a Bioanalyzer 2100, and then quantified again using the KAPA Library Quantification kit. Each immunoSEQ 96-well plate was sequenced on its own single-read 150-cycle Illumina NextSeq 550 flow cell. The paper's data handling went like this. Because the immunoSEQ output held only junctional sequences and lacked quality scores, the filtering could not match the filtering applied to full-length reads. Sequences were annotated with PyIR, a Python wrapper for IgBLAST v1.9, using IMGT germline references to assign V/J genes and CDR3. Reads were filtered out if the reads had weak V/J assignments (E-value above 1e-6), no CDR3, stop codons, out-of-frame junctions, or ambiguous translated residues. V3J clonotypes were defined as sequences sharing an identical inferred V gene, J gene, and CDR3 amino acid sequence. To compute the percentage overlap between repertoires, the number of shared unique clonotypes was divided by the size of the smaller repertoire. Richness of each repertoire was evaluated using RTK rarefaction, the Chao1 estimator, and Recon v2.1 estimates of unobserved clonotypes. For all TCRbeta clonotypes obtained by the gDNA method from four donors, generation probabilities were computed with OLGA. In its TCRdb copy, this immuneACCESS table keeps in-frame sequences only and misses some clones. Where compared with another copy, unresolved V genes explain less than half of these, and the others have no known cause. V and J calls and clone size are given by that table; D and trimming were obtained from the DNA. The sample table lists about 1.1 million clones, roughly 74% of them with a count of one. The ten largest clones take up about 0.52% of the sample.

V drops 2 bases and J drops 9 bases, leaving 17 bases in between. For CDR1 and CDR2, the germline V gene (reference sequence) lists SEHNR and FQNEAQ. The CDR3, cysteine through phenylalanine, is 15 amino acids long. Here the CDR3 DNA is all that survives: 45 bases in frame from base 1. On this clone itself: Its antigen is not yet known. The input lacks base qualities; no much larger clone sits a single base away.

Healthy HIV-negative adults with no recently reported acute infections or vaccinations were included as donors. Only Caucasian adults living in Nashville, Tennessee, USA were represented among the donors. CD4+ T cells were enriched by magnetic negative selection; naive cells were then positively selected on CD45RA, and the negative fraction formed the memory subset. Blood was obtained by leukapheresis, after which PBMCs were separated by Ficoll-Histopaque density gradient centrifugation and cryopreserved in liquid nitrogen vapor phase. Analytical flow cytometry was used to check the purity and quantity of each magnetically sorted T cell population. From each sorted fraction, genomic DNA was isolated and quantified by UV absorbance on a Nanodrop 2000c.

This receptor was identified in a man in his late teens or twenties in good health. Some clones in this sample may be carry-over from other donors' samples. Sequencing input: memory CD4+ T cells from PBMCs. The meaning of the sample's cell subset or site label: CD45RA-negative fraction. This receptor chain uses TRBV7-9 and TRBJ2-1; TRBD2 is possibly the D segment (6 matching bases). The DNA is as follows: TGTGCCAGCAGCTTATCGGCGGGATTATGGAGTGAGCAGTTCTTC. It translates as CASSLSAGLWSEQFF.